These T cell receptor beta chains were read from a single sample in a study of identical twins. TCRdb processed the 5' RACE reads anew with MiXCR; each CDR3 protein has one entry. This sample carries around 290,000 distinct CDR3 sequences, around 9.7% of them seen once, and the ten largest clones take approximately 6.5%. The data were also submitted as part of a second study, on yellow fever vaccine responses in identical twins.

The sequenced sample was CD8+ T cells sorted from blood. Receptors originate from a woman between 18 and 29 years old in good health. The CDR3 runs from the conserved cysteine through the conserved F or W. The D gene is left open where the match is weak. Part of the rows lack a size; the others show once, few, many or a class for expanded clones.

>.|TRBJ2-5|.|TRBV4-1
CASSQDRVGTSHEETQYF
TGCGCCAGCAGCCAAGATAGGGTAGGAACTAGCCATGAGGAGACCCAGTACTTC
>.|TRBJ1-1|.|TRBV30
CAWSYTEAFF
TGTGCCTGGAGCTACACCGAAGCTTTCTTT
>.|TRBJ2-2|.|TRBV7-6
CASVSLAGELFF
TGTGCCAGCGTGTCCTTGGCCGGGGAGCTGTTTTTT
>.|TRBJ2-7|.|TRBV3-1
CASRPSRQAYEQYF
TGTGCCAGCAGGCCCTCACGACAGGCCTACGAGCAGTACTTC
>.|TRBJ2-1|.|TRBV28
CASSRRAEYNEQFF
TGTGCCAGCAGCCGTCGTGCGGAATACAATGAGCAGTTCTTC
>TRBD2|TRBJ2-2|many|TRBV29-1
CSVRTSGGYTGELFF
TGCAGCGTTCGGACTAGCGGGGGCTACACCGGGGAGCTGTTTTTT
>TRBD1|TRBJ2-7|few|TRBV30
CAWSAGQAPYEQYF
TGTGCCTGGAGTGCTGGACAGGCGCCCTACGAGCAGTACTTC
>.|TRBJ2-1|many|TRBV28
CASSNIRGSSYNEQFF
TGTGCCAGCAGTAACATTCGGGGGAGCTCCTACAATGAGCAGTTCTTC
>.|TRBJ2-5|.|TRBV30
CAWSVPWGGETQYF
TGTGCCTGGAGTGTCCCGTGGGGCGGAGAGACCCAGTACTTC
>.|TRBJ2-7|many|TRBV20-1
CSAPAHPGRGEARSYEQYF
TGCAGTGCCCCAGCTCACCCGGGTAGGGGGGAGGCGAGGTCCTACGAGCAGTACTTC
>TRBD2|TRBJ2-3|few|TRBV7-2
CASRPAGADTDTQYF
TGTGCCAGCAGACCAGCGGGGGCCGACACAGATACGCAGTATTTT
>.|TRBJ2-5|.|TRBV7-9
CASSSSAGAETQYF
TGTGCCAGCAGCTCCTCGGCAGGGGCCGAGACCCAGTACTTC
>TRBD1|TRBJ2-3|few|TRBV27
CASSLSYGLGQGDGDTQYF
TGTGCCAGCAGTTTATCGTATGGTCTTGGACAGGGGGATGGAGATACGCAGTATTTT
>.|TRBJ2-7|few|TRBV15
CATSRAGQPSSPDYYEQYF
TGTGCCACCAGCAGAGCGGGACAGCCGTCGTCTCCGGACTACTACGAGCAGTACTTC
>TRBD1|TRBJ1-4|few|TRBV12-3/TRBV12-4
CASGTGEGTNEKLFF
TGTGCCAGTGGGACAGGGGAGGGCACTAATGAAAAACTGTTTTTT
>.|TRBJ1-5|.|TRBV2
CASSESPPTSDGPQHF
TGTGCCAGCAGTGAATCCCCTCCGACATCGGATGGACCCCAGCATTTT
>TRBD1|TRBJ2-3|few|TRBV27
CASQVGTGGSDTQYF
TGTGCCAGCCAAGTTGGGACAGGGGGCTCAGATACGCAGTATTTT
>TRBD2|TRBJ2-2|many|TRBV4-3
CASSHIKGLAANTGELFF
TGCGCCAGCAGCCACATTAAAGGGCTAGCGGCAAACACCGGGGAGCTGTTTTTT
>TRBD1|TRBJ2-7|many|TRBV7-2
CASSFYPGQGPPYEQYF
TGTGCCAGCAGCTTCTATCCGGGACAGGGACCCCCTTACGAGCAGTACTTC
>.|TRBJ2-3|many|TRBV6-2/TRBV6-3
CASSYTSTDTQYF
TGTGCCAGCAGTTACACATCTACCGATACGCAGTATTTT
>TRBD1|TRBJ2-5|few|TRBV7-8
CASLEDRGQETQYF
TGTGCCAGCCTGGAGGACAGGGGGCAAGAGACCCAGTACTTC
>TRBD1|TRBJ2-1|few|TRBV28
CASRTGTAYNEQFF
TGTGCCAGCAGGACCGGGACAGCCTACAATGAGCAGTTCTTC
>.|TRBJ2-5|.|TRBV13
CASSFPSMETQYF
TGTGCCAGCAGCTTCCCATCCATGGAGACCCAGTACTTC
>.|TRBJ1-1|.|TRBV6-5
CASSYRSGATEAFF
TGTGCCAGCAGTTACAGATCAGGGGCCACTGAAGCTTTCTTT
>.|TRBJ2-1|.|TRBV29-1
CSVLKPDIIEQFF
TGCAGCGTTCTGAAGCCGGACATCATTGAGCAGTTCTTC
>.|TRBJ1-5|many|TRBV15
CATSRGRDLNQPQHF
TGTGCCACCAGCAGAGGTAGAGACCTCAATCAGCCCCAGCATTTT
>.|TRBJ2-1|many|TRBV27
CASRRDNEQFF
TGTGCCAGCAGACGTGACAATGAGCAGTTCTTC
>.|TRBJ2-1|few|TRBV20-1
CSAREAGSSYNEQFF
TGCAGTGCTAGAGAGGCCGGGAGCTCCTACAATGAGCAGTTCTTC
>.|TRBJ2-7|few|TRBV27
CASSSNIDYEQYF
TGTGCCAGCAGTTCCAACATAGATTACGAGCAGTACTTC
>TRBD1|TRBJ2-3|few|TRBV28
CASSFRQGGTDTQYF
TGTGCCAGCAGTTTTCGACAGGGCGGCACAGATACGCAGTATTTT
>TRBD1|TRBJ2-7|.|TRBV29-1
CSVGGGQGAYEQYF
TGCAGCGTTGGGGGGGGACAGGGGGCGTACGAGCAGTACTTC
>.|TRBJ2-4|many|TRBV27
CASRGELAKNIQYF
TGTGCCAGCAGGGGGGAACTAGCCAAAAACATTCAGTACTTC
>.|TRBJ2-6|many|TRBV2
CASSDQASSGANVLTF
TGTGCCAGCAGTGACCAGGCCTCCTCTGGGGCCAACGTCCTGACTTTC
>TRBD2|TRBJ2-1|many|TRBV28
CASTKLAGEANEQFF
TGTGCCAGCACGAAATTAGCGGGAGAGGCCAATGAGCAGTTCTTC
>TRBD1|TRBJ1-6|many|TRBV20-1
CSARKDRETSPLHF
TGCAGTGCTAGGAAGGACAGGGAGACTTCACCCCTCCACTTT
>.|TRBJ1-4|many|TRBV9
CASSVDRQINEKLFF
TGTGCCAGCAGCGTAGACCGACAGATAAATGAAAAACTGTTTTTT
>TRBD1|TRBJ2-7|.|TRBV20-1
CSARLPGQLTYEQYF
TGCAGTGCTAGATTACCGGGACAGCTGACCTACGAGCAGTACTTC
>.|TRBJ2-3|many|TRBV30
CAWSELNNNQYF
TGTGCCTGGAGTGAACTCAACAACAACCAGTATTTT
>.|TRBJ2-1|.|TRBV6-5
CASRPQGGEQFF
TGTGCCAGCAGACCCCAGGGTGGTGAGCAGTTCTTC
>.|TRBJ2-1|.|TRBV6-4
CASSGDGQPNEQFF
TGTGCCAGCAGTGGGGACGGCCAACCCAATGAGCAGTTCTTC
>TRBD2|TRBJ2-5|few|TRBV20-1
CSAREQLAGGPRETQYF
TGCAGTGCTAGAGAGCAGCTAGCGGGGGGGCCAAGGGAGACCCAGTACTTC
>TRBD1|TRBJ2-7|few|TRBV29-1
CSVIGQGVQIDYEQYF
TGCAGCGTTATAGGACAGGGGGTTCAAATAGACTACGAGCAGTACTTC
>TRBD2|TRBJ2-3|few|TRBV11-2
CASSLGAGVGDTQYF
TGTGCCAGCAGCTTAGGAGCGGGAGTGGGAGATACGCAGTATTTT
>.|TRBJ2-1|many|TRBV12-3/TRBV12-4
CASSPGLGRNEQFF
TGTGCCAGCAGCCCCGGACTGGGACGGAATGAGCAGTTCTTC
>TRBD1|TRBJ2-1|many|TRBV12-3/TRBV12-4
CASSLGTGVNEQFF
TGTGCCAGCAGTTTAGGGACAGGGGTCAATGAGCAGTTCTTC
>TRBD2|TRBJ2-5|.|TRBV10-3
CAISESTSGPQETQYF
TGTGCCATCAGTGAGTCAACTAGCGGGCCCCAAGAGACCCAGTACTTC
>.|TRBJ2-5|many|TRBV7-9
CASSSTGQETQYF
TGTGCCAGCAGCTCGACAGGACAAGAGACCCAGTACTTC
>.|TRBJ2-1|many|TRBV3-1
CASSRSGEIDEQFF
TGTGCCAGCAGCCGGTCAGGGGAGATCGATGAGCAGTTCTTC
>.|TRBJ1-1|.|TRBV28
CASSLRRGWTEAFF
TGTGCCAGCAGTTTGAGGAGGGGCTGGACTGAAGCTTTCTTT
>.|TRBJ1-6|.|TRBV15
CATSRDQSALLYNSPLHF
TGTGCCACCAGCAGAGATCAGTCTGCCTTACTCTATAATTCACCCCTCCACTTT
>TRBD2|TRBJ2-7|.|TRBV20-1
CSATGLAGDLGQYF
TGCAGTGCTACCGGACTAGCGGGAGATTTGGGGCAGTACTTC
>.|TRBJ1-1|few|TRBV10-3
CAISESPPIATEAFF
TGTGCCATCAGTGAGTCCCCACCGATAGCCACTGAAGCTTTCTTT
>.|TRBJ2-1|few|TRBV4-3
CASSQDGGTAYNEQFF
TGCGCCAGCAGCCAAGATGGCGGGACGGCCTACAATGAGCAGTTCTTC